Listed here is a single T cell receptor (beta chain). The germline V gene has CDR1 SEHNR and CDR2 FQNEAQ (reference sequence). The length of the CDR3 is 14 residues. The V end was cut by 6 bases, the J end by 7 bases, with 18 bases between. TCRdb passed the RT-PCR reads through MiXCR, listing each CDR3 protein once. This sample yields more than 600,000 distinct CDR3 sequences, of which 12% to 15% are seen a single time; 3% to 4.5% belongs to the top ten. The sequencing sample was made of memory CD4+ T cells from blood. The source of this sequence is a female donor in good health, serving as a healthy control. The chain couples TRBV7-9 to TRBJ2-5, with a weak D call TRBD2 (7 bases). The CDR3 sequence is CASRRDSRGATQYF. CDR3 coding DNA: TGTGCCAGCAGGAGGGACTCCCGGGGGGCGACCCAGTACTTC. Drawing the rest from reference TRBV7-9 and TRBJ2-5, the complete variable domain is DTGVSQNPRHKITKRGQNVTFRCDPISEHNRLYWYRQTLGQGPEFLTYFQNEAQLEKSRLLSDRFSAERPKGSFSTLEIQRTEQGDSAMYLCASRRDSRGATQYFGPGTRLLVL.